This TCR beta chain derives from a study of T cell responses to AZD1222 COVID-19 vaccine. Study observations and caveats: Spike as a whole was targeted by vaccine-associated CD4 TCRs, dominant at 160-218 and 743-854. Donors, mostly white British, included more females; clonal diversity was possibly underestimated.

The protocol was immunoSEQ multiplex PCR, while the TCRdb copy is restricted to in-frame clones and leaves out a portion. Among 110,000 or so clones listed, approximately 90% were seen once. A note on this clone: Its target is not known.

Samples with a second dose at about 4 or about 12 weeks were pooled together. Trimming shortened V by 0 bases and J by 7 bases, and 12 bases separated the two germline ends. Germline CDR1 reads MNHNS; CDR2 reads SASEGT. CDR3 length equals 14 residues. This TCR was recovered from an adult who received the AZD1222 COVID-19 vaccine. J is TRBJ2-5 and V is TRBV6-1; D might be TRBD1 or TRBD2, each matching 5 bases. The source was peripheral blood, collected 28 days after the second AZD1222 dose. CDR3 bases: TGTGCCAGCAGTGAAGCGCCCGGGACGGGGACCCAGTACTTC. It encodes CASSEAPGTGTQYF.